This record covers a single TCR beta chain. Its target is not known. This specimen comes from a study of PD-1 blockade in classical Hodgkin lymphoma. Turning to the study itself: Intravenous delivery of nivolumab at 3 mg/kg to patients occurred every 2 weeks.

With no exception, relapse followed autologous stem cell transplantation in all patients, and brentuximab vedotin exposure varied. Clones were sequenced by immunoSEQ multiplex PCR, and TCRdb holds only the in-frame ones, with some missing. Seen here are some 62,000 clones, 70% to 90% observed once, and the top ten hold around 12%. The CDR3 is 14 residues long. The germline gives CDR1 MNHEY, CDR2 SMNVEV (reference sequence). The V end was cut by 6 bases, the J end by 10 bases, with 16 bases between. General study findings and limits: Baseline TCR diversity was reportedly lower in newly diagnosed patients than in healthy donors. It was reported as lower still in relapsed/refractory patients. The authors have not defined what causes the repertoire differences, possibly disease activity or prior therapy. Newly diagnosed and completely responding patients shared comparable baseline diversity.

This rearrangement joins TRBV27 to TRBJ1-6; D gene ambiguous. Here the sequenced sample was peripheral blood mononuclear cells (PBMCs), taken at baseline. The TCR comes from a human donor with classical Hodgkin lymphoma. The CDR3 region has the DNA TGTGCCAGCAGGGAACGGGCCATCATCTCACCCCTCCACTTT. Translating it yields CASRERAIISPLHF.